What follows describes a single T cell receptor beta chain. This sample is drawn from a study of blood T cell repertoires in COVID-19. Study at large: Sites in the United States, Italy and Spain provided acute and convalescent COVID-19 samples. PBMCs, B-cell-depleted T cells, or T cells were the source of the cDNA or gDNA that made up the material.

This CDR3 region has 13 residues. V shed 5 bases and J shed 7 bases, with 13 bases lying between them. CDR1 and CDR2 from the germline V gene are KGHDR and SFDVKD. In the original processing: The assay estimated nucleated cells by amplifying reference gene primers. Profiled with immunoSEQ multiplex PCR; TCRdb holds only in-frame clones, not every one. That table is the source of V, J and clone size, and D and trimming were worked out from the DNA. The sample lists fewer than 95,000 clones, just over 85% seen once, with about 26% in the top ten. Sequenced: peripheral blood. This clonotype was sampled from a middle-aged man with active or convalescent COVID-19. The genes are TRBV24-1 and TRBJ1-2, with D possibly being TRBD1 (6 bases). The CDR3 DNA sequence: TGTGCCACCAGTGGGGGGGGCCTCGCTGGCTACACCTTC. Protein: CATSGGGLAGYTF.